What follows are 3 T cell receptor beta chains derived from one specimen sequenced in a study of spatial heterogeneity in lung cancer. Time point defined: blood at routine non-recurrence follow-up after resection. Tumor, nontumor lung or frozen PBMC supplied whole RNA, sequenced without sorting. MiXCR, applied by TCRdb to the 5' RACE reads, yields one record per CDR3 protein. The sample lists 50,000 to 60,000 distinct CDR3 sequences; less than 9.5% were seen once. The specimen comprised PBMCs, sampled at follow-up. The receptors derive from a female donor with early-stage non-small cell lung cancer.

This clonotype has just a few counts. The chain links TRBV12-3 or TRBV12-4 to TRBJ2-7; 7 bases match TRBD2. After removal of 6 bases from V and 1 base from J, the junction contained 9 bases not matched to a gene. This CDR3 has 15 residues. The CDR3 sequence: CASRPGGSPSYEQYF. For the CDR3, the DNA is TGTGCCAGCAGACCCGGGGGGAGCCCTTCCTACGAGCAGTACTTC.

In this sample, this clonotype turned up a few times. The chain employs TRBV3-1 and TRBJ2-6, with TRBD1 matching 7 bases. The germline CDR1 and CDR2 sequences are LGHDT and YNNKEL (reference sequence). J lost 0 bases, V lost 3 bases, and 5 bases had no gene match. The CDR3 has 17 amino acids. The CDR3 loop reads CASSHNPGGSGANVLTF. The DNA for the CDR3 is TGTGCCAGCAGCCATAACCCAGGGGGCTCTGGGGCCAACGTCCTGACTTTC.

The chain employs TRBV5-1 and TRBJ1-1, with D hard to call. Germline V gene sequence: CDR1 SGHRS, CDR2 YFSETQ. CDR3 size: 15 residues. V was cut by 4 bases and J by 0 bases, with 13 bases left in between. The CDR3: CASSTTAYMNTEAFF. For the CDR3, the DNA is TGCGCCAGCAGCACGACGGCTTATATGAACACTGAAGCTTTCTTT.